The present T cell receptor beta chain was sequenced within a study of blood T cell repertoires in COVID-19. Living in under 30 US areas, the participants were between 18 and 89 years of age. Which cohort a participant joined came from the clinical history participants gave. As originally analysed: For nucleated cells, counts were estimated from reference gene primer amplification. TCRdb keeps only in-frame clones here, not all; method: immunoSEQ multiplex PCR. For V, J and clone size, that table is used; D and trimming come from the DNA. The table records around 150,000 clones, about three quarters of them present only once. Germline CDR1 and CDR2: SGDLS and YYNGEE. The CDR3 length is 16 residues. Trimming removed 3 bases from V and 0 bases from J, with 13 bases in between.

Material for sequencing was PBMCs or T cells enriched from blood (not recorded which). The sequence derives from a woman aged 50 to 65 who had recovered from COVID-19. The V call is TRBV9, the J call TRBJ1-5; tentative D call: TRBD1 (6 bases). The CDR3 DNA reads TGTGCCAGCAGCGGGGGGGGCCCCTCTAGCAATCAGCCCCAGCATTTT. This gives the protein CASSGGGPSSNQPQHF.